The clone carrying this T cell receptor (beta chain) was recorded a few times. These data originate in a study of CD8 T cells in Susac syndrome. The authors reverse transcribed about 0.5 to 1 ug RNA with random hexamers. TCRdb re-derived calls from the immunoSEQ multiplex PCR reads in MiXCR, one entry per CDR3 protein. This table has tens of thousands of distinct CDR3 sequences, around nine tenths appearing once. CDR1 and CDR2 from the germline V gene are LNHDA and SQIVND (reference sequence). The CDR3 contains 15 residues. Trimming removed 2 bases at V and 4 bases at J, with 12 bases between. This clonotype was obtained from a human donor with multiple sclerosis. Sample: CD8+ T cells from PBMCs. The chain carries TRBV19 and TRBJ1-5; tentative D call: TRBD1 (5 bases). The CDR3 protein is CASSIYRLENQPQHF. CDR3 coding DNA: TGTGCCAGTAGTATATACAGGCTTGAGAATCAGCCCCAGCATTTT.